This passage covers 32 T cell receptor beta chains from one sample sequenced in a study of identical twins. MiXCR, applied by TCRdb to the 5' RACE reads, yields one record per CDR3 protein. The sample consists of about 890,000 distinct CDR3 sequences, more than 9% of them appearing once. These data were also filed under a second study, of yellow fever vaccine responses in identical twins.

Sequenced: PBMCs. Source of these receptors: a young woman in good health.

This chain uses TRBV20-1 with TRBJ1-6, with TRBD1 identical over 10 bases. J was trimmed by 12 bases and V by 3 bases; bases with no gene match: 8. Germline CDR1 reads DFQATT; CDR2 reads SNEGSKA (reference sequence). The CDR3 contains 14 residues. The CDR3 DNA reads TGCAGTGCTAGGACAGGGGGCAAACGACGACCCCTCCACTTT. The encoded protein is CSARTGGKRRPLHF.

The V and J genes are TRBV11-3 and TRBJ2-4; 8 positions agree with TRBD2. The CDR3 sequence is 17 residues long. The trim removed 1 base at V and 9 bases at J, leaving 14 bases unmatched. Germline assignment: CDR1 SGHNT and CDR2 YENEEA. This chain's CDR3 is CASSLVDGGGRSGIQYF. For the CDR3, the DNA is TGTGCCAGCAGCTTAGTCGACGGCGGGGGGCGTTCCGGCATTCAGTACTTC.

The rearrangement uses TRBV29-1 and TRBJ1-5; D ambiguous. Per germline, CDR1 SQVTM and CDR2 ANQGSEA. This CDR3 is built from 13 residues. Trimming removed 3 bases at V and 6 bases at J, with 12 bases between. Here the CDR3 DNA reads TGCAGCGTTGAGATTGGTACCGGTCAGCCCCAGCATTTT. It is translated as CSVEIGTGQPQHF. Drawing the rest from reference TRBV29-1 and TRBJ1-5, the complete variable domain is SAVISQKPSRDICQRGTSLTIQCQVDSQVTMMFWYRQQPGQSLTLIATANQGSEATYESGFVIDKFPISRPNLTFSTLTVSNMSPEDSSIYLCSVEIGTGQPQHFGDGTRLSIL.

This clonotype was detected only a few times. V gene TRBV2 combines with J gene TRBJ2-5, with D unclear. The CDR3 totals 13 residues. Germline assignment: CDR1 SNHLY and CDR2 FYNNEI. V was shortened by 7 bases and J by 4 bases, with 13 bases between the two germline ends. The CDR3 here is CASIEELVETQYF. CDR3 sequence (DNA): TGTGCCAGCATTGAGGAGCTAGTAGAGACCCAGTACTTC.

J is TRBJ1-6 and V is TRBV5-1, with a tentative D call TRBD1 (6 bases). The V end lost 5 bases, the J end lost 7 bases, and 16 bases lay between the germline ends. This CDR3 comprises 15 residues. Germline V gene data show CDR1 as SGHRS and CDR2 as YFSETQ. The CDR3 coding sequence is TGCGCCAGCAGTCATTGGGGGGCGTTCAATTCACCCCTCCACTTT. The encoded protein is CASSHWGAFNSPLHF.

The sample holds a few counts of this clonotype. The chain joins TRBV10-3 to TRBJ2-3, with 8 bases that match TRBD2. The CDR3 is 17 residues long. CDR1 and CDR2 from the germline V gene are ENHRY and SYGVKD. V gave up 0 bases and J gave up 3 bases; unmatched junction bases: 8. The CDR3 DNA sequence: TGTGCCATCAGTGAGTCGAGCGGCCTAGCGGGTACAGATACGCAGTATTTT. It encodes CAISESSGLAGTDTQYF.

The chain uses TRBV4-1 and TRBJ1-1; tentative D call: TRBD1 (5 bases). Germline CDR1 and CDR2: MGHRA and YSYEKL. CDR3 size: 17 residues. V was cut by 0 bases and J by 1 base, with 15 bases left in between. The CDR3 sequence: CASSQESQQVRNTEAFF. The CDR3 nucleotides are TGCGCCAGCAGCCAAGAATCACAACAGGTTAGGAACACTGAAGCTTTCTTT.

This clonotype showed up just a few times. The chain links TRBV5-1 to TRBJ1-2, with a tentative D call TRBD1 (6 bases). Germline CDR1 is SGHRS and CDR2 is YFSETQ. CDR3 length: 14 amino acids. V was shortened by 4 bases and J by 6 bases, with 16 bases between the two germline ends. CDR3 sequence (DNA): TGCGCCAGCAGCCAGGGGTCGGACTTCAATGGCTACACCTTC. Protein product: CASSQGSDFNGYTF.

This chain uses TRBV7-9 with TRBJ2-7, with D tentatively TRBD1 (5 bases). Trimming took off 3 bases at V and 0 bases at J, with 12 bases between the two ends. This CDR3 is 15 amino acids long. Germline V CDR1 and CDR2: SEHNR, FQNEAQ (reference sequence). In nucleotides, the CDR3 is TGTGCCAGCAGCTTGACAGAGGCTCTCTCCTACGAGCAGTACTTC. As protein: CASSLTEALSYEQYF.

The gene calls are TRBV28 and TRBJ2-1, with 12 bases that match TRBD2. The CDR3 contains 14 residues. V lost 8 bases to trimming and J lost 10 bases; unmatched junction nucleotides: 9. Germline V CDR1 and CDR2: MDHEN, SYDVKM. CDR3 in amino acids: CASSPLAGGVEQFF. The CDR3 nucleotides read TGTGCCAGCTCCCCACTAGCGGGAGGTGTGGAGCAGTTCTTC.

V usage is TRBV24-1 and J usage is TRBJ1-1; D is undetermined. Germline-derived CDR1 and CDR2 are KGHDR and SFDVKD. The CDR3 runs to 13 residues. Trimming stripped 0 bases from V and 6 bases from J, with 7 bases between. DNA of the CDR3: TGTGCCACCAGTGATTTGAAAGGCTCTGAAGCTTTCTTT. Translation gives CATSDLKGSEAFF.

Ten or more counts support this clonotype. This chain links TRBV5-1 with TRBJ2-1, with TRBD1 as a possible D gene (5 bases). The CDR3 totals 13 residues. Trimming left V 6 bases short and J 6 bases short, with 13 bases between. Germline lookup yields CDR1 SGHRS and CDR2 YFSETQ. The CDR3 bases are TGCGCCAGCACCCAGGGTCGTGTCAATGAGCAGTTCTTC. Its protein is CASTQGRVNEQFF.

There are a few counts of this clonotype. This rearrangement joins TRBV10-3 to TRBJ2-2, with TRBD2 matching 10 bases. The CDR3 sequence is 17 residues long. Germline V lookup: CDR1 ENHRY, CDR2 SYGVKD. V lost 0 bases, J lost 6 bases, and 7 bases stayed unmatched. The CDR3 sequence: CAISESASGGFPGELFF. The CDR3 bases are TGTGCCATCAGTGAGTCGGCTAGCGGGGGATTTCCCGGGGAGCTGTTTTTT.

This chain uses TRBV10-1 with TRBJ2-4, with 9 nucleotides matching TRBD2. J gave up 6 bases and V 3 bases, and 3 bases lay outside the gene matches. CDR3 size: 14 residues. The germline gives CDR1 WNHNN, CDR2 SYGVQD (reference sequence). CDR3 DNA: TGCGCCAGCAGTGAAGGGACTAGCCTAAACATTCAGTACTTC. Encoded protein: CASSEGTSLNIQYF.

The table lists this clonotype with many counts. The gene calls are TRBV12-3 or TRBV12-4 and TRBJ2-1; 8 nucleotides agree with TRBD2. V was clipped by 6 bases and J by 5 bases; unmatched bases: 6. The CDR3 covers 14 residues. CDR3 sequence (DNA): TGTGCCAGCAGCTCGACTAGCGAGGACAATGAGCAGTTCTTC. Translation gives CASSSTSEDNEQFF.

The rearrangement joins TRBV3-1 to TRBJ2-5, with TRBD2 matching 14 bases. This CDR3 has 17 amino acids. The germline gives CDR1 LGHDT, CDR2 YNNKEL (reference sequence). V shed 0 bases and J 3 bases; nucleotides not matched to a gene: 3. The CDR3 loop is CASSQERGLAGEETQYF. The CDR3 DNA sequence: TGTGCCAGCAGCCAAGAAAGGGGACTAGCGGGAGAAGAGACCCAGTACTTC.

The chain carries TRBV20-1 and TRBJ2-2; 7 nucleotides match TRBD2. Losses at the gene ends were 0 bases for V and 6 bases for J; bases not matched to a gene: 10. Per the germline V gene, CDR1 is DFQATT and CDR2 is SNEGSKA (reference sequence). CDR3 length equals 16 residues. In DNA, the CDR3 is TGCAGTGCTAGAGATTCGGTAGCGGGCCTTCCCGGGGAGCTGTTTTTT. Protein product: CSARDSVAGLPGELFF.

This clonotype showed up just a few times. The chain carries TRBV7-2 and TRBJ2-1; D is uncertain. Germline V lookup: CDR1 SGHTA, CDR2 FQGNSA. Deletions cut 1 base from V and 7 bases from J, with 11 bases between. The CDR3 spans 14 residues. CDR3 in DNA: TGTGCCAGCAGCTTAGAGGCTGGATGGAATGAGCAGTTCTTC. The encoded protein is CASSLEAGWNEQFF.

This sequence joins TRBV7-3 and TRBJ2-6; D is perhaps TRBD2 (5 bases). Trimming cost V 5 bases and J 2 bases, with 16 bases left between them. There are 17 residues in the CDR3. In germline, CDR1 is SGHTA, CDR2 FQGTGA. The CDR3 DNA sequence: TGTGCCAGCAGCCCTAGATTACCCGGGGCTGGGGCCAACGTCCTGACTTTC. Residues: CASSPRLPGAGANVLTF. Based on the CDR3 plus reference TRBV7-3 and TRBJ2-6, the full variable domain is GAGVSQTPSNKVTEKGKYVELRCDPISGHTALYWYRQSLGQGPEFLIYFQGTGAADDSGLPNDRFFAVRPEGSVSTLKIQRTERGDSAVYLCASSPRLPGAGANVLTFGAGSRLTVL.

This clonotype appeared a few times. The chain links TRBV5-1 to TRBJ2-3, with 12 bases that match TRBD2. Germline trimming cut 0 bases from V and 2 bases from J; bases unmatched to any gene: 7. The CDR3 extends over 18 amino acids. CDR1 is SGHRS and CDR2 is YFSETQ in the germline V gene. The CDR3 nucleotides are TGCGCCAGCAGCTTGGAACTAGCGGGAGGATTCCACACAGATACGCAGTATTTT. Protein product: CASSLELAGGFHTDTQYF.

This clonotype has only a few counts. This chain links TRBV7-8 with TRBJ2-7, with TRBD2 identical over 8 bases. Germline CDR1 SGHVS, CDR2 FQNEAQ. Germline trimming cut 1 base from V and 6 bases from J; bases unmatched to any gene: 8. CDR3 length: 15 amino acids. CDR3 nucleotide sequence: TGTGCCAGCAGCTTAGGTGGCGGACTAGCAGGCGAGCAGTACTTC. Its translation is CASSLGGGLAGEQYF.

Ten or more counts support this clonotype. The rearrangement joins TRBV24-1 to TRBJ2-7, with TRBD2 identical over 9 bases. Germline CDR1 is KGHDR and CDR2 is SFDVKD. This CDR3 contains 14 residues. With V trimmed by 5 bases and J by 3 bases, 4 bases remained unmatched. CDR3 amino acids: CATSGSGRGYEQYF. CDR3 coding DNA: TGTGCCACCAGTGGTAGCGGGAGAGGCTACGAGCAGTACTTC.

The rearrangement uses TRBV5-6 and TRBJ2-7, with TRBD2 matching 11 bases. The V segment lost 0 bases and the J segment 10 bases; nucleotides outside the gene matches: 6. There are 14 residues in the CDR3. The germline V gene has CDR1 SGHDT and CDR2 YYEEEE. CDR3 sequence (DNA): TGTGCCAGCAGCTTGGTAGGGCTAGCGGGAGGACAGTACTTC. Amino acids: CASSLVGLAGGQYF.

In DNA, the CDR3 is TGTGCCAGCAGCTCGATACTGGAGGGCCGGGCCGGGGAGCTGTTTTTT. It is translated as CASSSILEGRAGELFF. The rearrangement joins TRBV11-2 to TRBJ2-2, with D possibly TRBD2 on 6 matching bases. There are 16 residues in the CDR3. Germline lookup yields CDR1 SGHAT and CDR2 FQNNGV. V shed 4 bases and J shed 6 bases, with 18 bases lying between them.

The table lists this clonotype with a few counts. The chain employs TRBV20-1 and TRBJ2-7, with 10 positions matching TRBD2. The CDR3 runs 13 residues. V lost 2 bases to trimming and J lost 6 bases; unmatched junction nucleotides: 4. The germline CDR1 and CDR2 sequences are DFQATT and SNEGSKA (reference sequence). The CDR3 spells CSARLAGAFEQYF. The CDR3 region has the DNA TGCAGTGCTAGACTAGCGGGAGCTTTCGAGCAGTACTTC.

This clonotype was counted between two and nine times. The chain combines TRBV6-5 with TRBJ2-3; D call uncertain. The germline CDR1 and CDR2 sequences are MNHEY and SVGAGI. With 0 bases removed from V and 4 bases from J, the gap between germline ends came to 17 bases. CDR3 length equals 17 residues. CDR3 protein: CASSYSAGLIPPDTQYF. DNA of the CDR3: TGTGCCAGCAGTTACTCGGCAGGCCTAATCCCCCCAGATACGCAGTATTTT.

The rearrangement joins TRBV14 to TRBJ1-6, with 7 bases aligning to TRBD1. This CDR3 has 14 residues. V lost 6 bases to trimming and J lost 10 bases; unmatched junction nucleotides: 9. Germline V gene sequence: CDR1 SGHDN, CDR2 FVKESK. This chain's CDR3 is CASRRQGLESPLHF. CDR3 nucleotides: TGTGCCAGCAGGCGACAGGGACTGGAGTCACCCCTCCACTTT.

This clonotype was detected a few times. CDR3 DNA: TGTGCCAGCAGTACGGGCTTATTTAGGTTCTTC. Amino acid sequence: CASSTGLFRFF. J is TRBJ2-1 and V is TRBV12-3 or TRBV12-4; D uncertain. The V end was cut by 5 bases, the J end by 15 bases, with 14 bases between. The CDR3 sequence is 11 residues long.

V is TRBV7-9 and J is TRBJ2-7; 8 nucleotides line up with TRBD2. This CDR3 is built from 17 residues. V lost 2 bases to trimming and J lost 0 bases; unmatched junction nucleotides: 9. Germline V gives CDR1 SEHNR, CDR2 FQNEAQ (reference sequence). The DNA for the CDR3 is TGTGCCAGCAGCTTAACCGGGAGGGGACGAAGCTCCTACGAGCAGTACTTC. This sequence encodes CASSLTGRGRSSYEQYF.

This clonotype has just a few counts. This chain joins TRBV24-1 and TRBJ2-5; D may be TRBD2 (5 bases). Germline V gene lookup returns CDR1 KGHDR and CDR2 SFDVKD. The V and J ends lost 6 bases and 9 bases respectively, with 13 bases between them. The CDR3 covers 12 residues. CDR3 sequence: CATSPGPGAQYF. CDR3 nucleotides: TGTGCCACCAGTCCGGGTCCCGGGGCCCAGTACTTC.

This clonotype was seen many times. The rearrangement uses TRBV3-1 and TRBJ2-6; D ambiguous. The germline V gene encodes CDR1 LGHDT and CDR2 YNNKEL (reference sequence). CDR3 length: 14 amino acids. The V and J ends lost 5 bases and 3 bases respectively, with 8 bases between them. CDR3 nucleotide sequence: TGTGCCAGCAGCGTTGATAATGGGGCCAACGTCCTGACTTTC. This gives the protein CASSVDNGANVLTF.

The table lists this clonotype with a few counts. The rearrangement joins TRBV5-1 to TRBJ2-2, with 7 bases fitting TRBD2. The V gene's germline CDR1 is SGHRS and CDR2 YFSETQ. This CDR3 region has 14 residues. With 7 bases clipped from V and 2 bases from J, the junction kept 5 bases outside the gene matches. CDR3 amino acids: CASLGLPNTGELFF. CDR3 nucleotide sequence: TGCGCCAGCTTGGGACTACCCAACACCGGGGAGCTGTTTTTT. Looking up the rest from reference TRBV5-1 and TRBJ2-2 gives the full variable domain: KAGVTQTPRYLIKTRGQQVTLSCSPISGHRSVSWYQQTPGQGLQFLFEYFSETQRNKGNFPGRFSGRQFSNSRSEMNVSTLELGDSALYLCASLGLPNTGELFFGEGSRLTVL.